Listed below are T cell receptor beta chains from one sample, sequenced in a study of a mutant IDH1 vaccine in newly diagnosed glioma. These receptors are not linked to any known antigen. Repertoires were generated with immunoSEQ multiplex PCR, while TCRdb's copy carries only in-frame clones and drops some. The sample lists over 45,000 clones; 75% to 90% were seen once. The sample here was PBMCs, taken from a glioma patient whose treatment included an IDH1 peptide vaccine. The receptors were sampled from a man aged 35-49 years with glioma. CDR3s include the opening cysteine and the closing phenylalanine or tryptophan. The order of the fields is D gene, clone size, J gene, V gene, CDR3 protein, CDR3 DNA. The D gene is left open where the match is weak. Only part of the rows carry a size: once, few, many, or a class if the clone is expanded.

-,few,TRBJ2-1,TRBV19,CASRYPGNNEQFF,TGTGCCAGCAGATATCCCGGGAACAATGAGCAGTTCTTC
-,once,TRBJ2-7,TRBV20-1,CSARDWNEQYF,TGCAGTGCTAGAGATTGGAACGAGCAGTACTTC
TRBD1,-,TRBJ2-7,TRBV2,CASREGTGGVYEQYF,TGTGCCAGCAGGGAAGGGACAGGGGGCGTCTACGAGCAGTACTTC
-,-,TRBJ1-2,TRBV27,CASSSQGTNYGYTF,TGTGCCAGCAGTTCCCAGGGGACTAACTATGGCTACACCTTC
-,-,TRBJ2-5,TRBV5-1,CASTPAGGLETQYF,TGCGCCAGCACTCCTGCCGGGGGGCTAGAGACCCAGTACTTC
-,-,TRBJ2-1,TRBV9,CASSVSGLPSNEQFF,TGTGCCAGCAGCGTATCTGGGCTACCCTCCAATGAGCAGTTCTTC
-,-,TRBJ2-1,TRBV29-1,CSVEGHLGAYNEQFF,TGCAGCGTTGAAGGCCACTTAGGAGCCTACAATGAGCAGTTCTTC
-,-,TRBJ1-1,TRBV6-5,CASRSSGNTEAFF,TGTGCCAGCAGATCCAGTGGGAACACTGAAGCTTTCTTT
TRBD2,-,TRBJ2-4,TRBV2,CASSTRGGRDIQYF,TGTGCCAGCAGTACACGGGGGGGCAGGGACATTCAGTACTTC
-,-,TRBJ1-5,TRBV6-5,CASRRSSNQPQHF,TGTGCCAGCAGAAGGTCTAGCAATCAGCCCCAGCATTTT
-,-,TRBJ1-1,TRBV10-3,CAISKTDNTEAFF,TGTGCCATCAGCAAGACAGACAACACTGAAGCTTTCTTT
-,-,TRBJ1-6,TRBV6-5,CASSYLGRGYNSPLHF,TGTGCCAGCAGTTACTTGGGAAGGGGCTATAATTCACCCCTCCACTTT
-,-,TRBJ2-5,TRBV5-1,CASSLVASEETQYF,TGCGCCAGCAGCTTGGTAGCCTCGGAGGAGACCCAGTACTTC
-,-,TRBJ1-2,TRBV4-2,CASSQETGHYGYTF,TGTGCCAGCAGCCAAGAAACAGGACACTATGGCTACACCTTC
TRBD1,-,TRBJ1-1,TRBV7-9,CASSLDRGAFF,TGTGCCAGCAGCTTAGACAGGGGGGCTTTCTTT
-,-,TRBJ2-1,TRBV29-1,CSVGRDVGNEQFF,TGCAGCGTGGGCCGGGACGTGGGGAATGAGCAGTTCTTC
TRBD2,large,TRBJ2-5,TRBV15,CATSMIAGETQYF,TGTGCCACCAGCATGATAGCGGGAGAGACCCAGTACTTC
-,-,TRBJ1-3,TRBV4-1,CASSQDNLSGNTIYF,TGCGCCAGCAGCCAAGACAATCTCTCTGGAAACACCATATATTTT
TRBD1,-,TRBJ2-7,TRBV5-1,CASSAQGIAYEQYF,TGCGCCAGCAGCGCACAGGGGATAGCGTACGAGCAGTACTTC
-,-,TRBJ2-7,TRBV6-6,CASSYSTDTSYEQYF,TGTGCCAGCAGTTACTCGACAGACACCTCCTACGAGCAGTACTTC
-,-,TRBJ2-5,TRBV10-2,CASSEKATQETQYF,TGCGCCAGCAGTGAGAAGGCCACACAAGAGACCCAGTACTTC
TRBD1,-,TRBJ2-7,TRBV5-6,CASSLGQRVYRGIYEQYF,TGTGCCAGCAGCTTGGGCCAGAGAGTATACAGGGGAATCTACGAGCAGTACTTC
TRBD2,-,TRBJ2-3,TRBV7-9,CASSPGLGNTDTQYF,TGTGCCAGCAGCCCGGGACTAGGAAACACAGATACGCAGTATTTT
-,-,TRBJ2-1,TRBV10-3,CAISKEAYNEQFF,TGTGCCATCAGCAAAGAGGCCTACAATGAGCAGTTCTTC
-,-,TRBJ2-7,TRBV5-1,CASSLERGHYEQYF,TGCGCCAGCAGCTTGGAAAGGGGCCACTACGAGCAGTACTTC
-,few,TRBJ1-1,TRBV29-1,CSVADLNTEAFF,TGCAGCGTTGCGGACTTGAACACTGAAGCTTTCTTT
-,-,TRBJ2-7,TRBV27,CASRNGGYEQYF,TGTGCCAGCAGAAATGGGGGGTACGAGCAGTACTTC
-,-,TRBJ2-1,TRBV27,CASSLGGGLLNEQFF,TGTGCCAGCAGTTTAGGGGGGGGCCTCCTCAATGAGCAGTTCTTC
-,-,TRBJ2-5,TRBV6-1,CASSEGQEEETQYF,TGTGCCAGCAGTGAAGGACAGGAGGAGGAGACCCAGTACTTC
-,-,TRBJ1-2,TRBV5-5,CASSPWTANYGYTF,TGTGCCAGCAGCCCCTGGACTGCTAACTATGGCTACACCTTC
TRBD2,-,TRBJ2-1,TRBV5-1,CASRNTLAGPYNEQFF,TGCGCCAGCAGGAATACCCTAGCGGGGCCTTACAATGAGCAGTTCTTC
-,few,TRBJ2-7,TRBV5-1,CASSGGLIDEQYF,TGCGCCAGCAGCGGAGGATTAATCGACGAGCAGTACTTC
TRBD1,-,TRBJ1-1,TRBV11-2,CASIQGQGLAEAFF,TGTGCCAGCATCCAGGGACAGGGGCTTGCTGAAGCTTTCTTT
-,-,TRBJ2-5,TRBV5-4,CASSPGRGYQETQYF,TGTGCCAGCAGCCCCGGTAGGGGGTACCAAGAGACCCAGTACTTC
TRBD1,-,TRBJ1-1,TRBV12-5,CASGFGTGGSTEAFF,TGTGCTAGTGGTTTTGGGACAGGGGGCTCCACTGAAGCTTTCTTT
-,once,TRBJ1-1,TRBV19,CASTRTRNTEAFF,TGTGCCAGTACTCGGACCCGAAACACTGAAGCTTTCTTT
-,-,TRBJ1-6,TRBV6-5,CASSRRNYNSPLHF,TGTGCCAGCAGTAGGCGGAATTATAATTCACCCCTCCACTTT
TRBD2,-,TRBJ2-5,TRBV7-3,CASSPKAGGGTQYF,TGTGCCAGCAGCCCAAAAGCGGGGGGAGGGACCCAGTACTTC
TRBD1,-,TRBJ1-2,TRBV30,CAWSQGGSVYGYTF,TGTGCCTGGAGCCAGGGGGGGAGCGTTTATGGCTACACCTTC
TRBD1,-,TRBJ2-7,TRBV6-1,CASSEAGTALYEQYF,TGTGCCAGCAGTGAAGCCGGGACAGCCCTCTACGAGCAGTACTTC
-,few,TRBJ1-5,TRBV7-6,CASSPSNVGGQPQHF,TGTGCCAGCAGCCCTAGTAACGTGGGGGGCCAGCCCCAGCATTTT
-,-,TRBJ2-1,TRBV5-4,CASSLDGVSYNEQFF,TGTGCCAGCAGCTTGGATGGAGTCTCCTACAATGAGCAGTTCTTC
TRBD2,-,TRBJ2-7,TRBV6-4,CASSDSETSGGTAGEQYF,TGTGCCAGCAGTGACTCTGAGACTAGCGGTGGGACGGCGGGGGAGCAGTACTTC
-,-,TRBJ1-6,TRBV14,CASSQGRSGSPLHF,TGTGCCAGCAGCCAAGGACGGTCTGGTTCACCCCTCCACTTT
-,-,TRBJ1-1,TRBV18,CASSSDRNTEAFF,TGTGCCAGCTCTTCGGACAGAAACACTGAAGCTTTCTTT